The 14 T cell receptor beta chains in this list originate from one sample, sequenced in a study of HIV-infected patients and healthy controls. Reverse transcription used around 500 ng RNA and constant-region primers for alpha and beta. Alpha and beta chain libraries were made separately by chain-specific third strand synthesis with multiplexing indices. In TCRdb, the 5' RACE reads were re-called with MiXCR into one record per CDR3 protein. The table lists 7,500 or so distinct CDR3 sequences, about 7.3% of them singletons. All unsorted peripheral T cells were captured because whole blood was used without fractionation. The starting material was blood, obtained before antiretroviral therapy. The receptor set was obtained from an adult with HIV infection.

The chain employs TRBV27 and TRBJ1-4, with 9 bases identical to TRBD1. The ends lost 5 bases at V and 8 bases at J; junction bases unmatched: 9. Germline V gene data show CDR1 as MNHEY and CDR2 as SMNVEV (reference sequence). CDR3 length equals 15 residues. CDR3 DNA sequence: TGTGCCAGCAGTCCGCGGGACAGGGTTCTCGAAAAACTGTTTTTT. This sequence encodes CASSPRDRVLEKLFF.

In this sample, this clonotype is medium-sized. The genes are TRBV30 and TRBJ1-5, with 8 bases aligning to TRBD1. The CDR3 has 13 residues. Germline V CDR1 and CDR2: GTSNPN, SVGIG (reference sequence). Trimming cost V 2 bases and J 4 bases; bases outside gene matches: 1. The CDR3 DNA reads TGTGCCTGGAGTAGACAGGGGAATCAGCCCCAGCATTTT. It translates to CAWSRQGNQPQHF.

This clonotype was detected many times. CDR3 nucleotide sequence: TGTGCCATCAGTGAAGGCGGTGGCTATGGCTACACCTTC. It yields the protein CAISEGGGYGYTF. This chain links TRBV10-3 with TRBJ1-2; D is uncertain. The CDR3 length is 13 residues. V dropped 3 bases and J dropped 4 bases, with 9 bases sitting between them. The germline V gene has CDR1 ENHRY and CDR2 SYGVKD.

This clonotype has a count of ten or more. This chain joins TRBV19 and TRBJ2-5, with D possibly being TRBD1 or TRBD2 (5 bases each). V was shortened by 4 bases and J by 3 bases, with 15 bases between the two germline ends. Germline V lookup: CDR1 LNHDA, CDR2 SQIVND (reference sequence). The CDR3 loop spans 15 amino acids. The CDR3 spells CASSKPRDGKETQYF. CDR3 in DNA: TGTGCCAGTAGTAAACCACGGGACGGAAAAGAGACCCAGTACTTC.

The table lists this clonotype with a few counts. The CDR3 DNA follows: TGTGCCAGCAGCCGAATGGTCGACGAGACCCAGTACTTC. It yields the protein CASSRMVDETQYF. The rearrangement uses TRBV7-2 and TRBJ2-5; D remains ambiguous. Germline CDR1 and CDR2: SGHTA and FQGNSA. V lost 5 bases and J lost 5, with 12 bases in between. This CDR3 has 13 residues. Supplemented by reference TRBV7-2 and TRBJ2-5, the full variable domain reads GAGVSQSPSNKVTEKGKDVELRCDPISGHTALYWYRQSLGQGLEFLIYFQGNSAPDKSGLPSDRFSAERTGGSVSTLTIQRTQQEDSAVYLCASSRMVDETQYFGPGTRLLVL.

There are many counts of this clonotype. CDR3 bases: TGTGCCAGCAGCTCCCAACGTAACACTGAAGCTTTCTTT. Residues: CASSSQRNTEAFF. V gene TRBV7-2 combines with J gene TRBJ1-1; unclear D gene. The ends were cut back, 4 bases at V and 2 bases at J, with 8 bases in the middle. The CDR3 has 13 residues. In germline, CDR1 is SGHTA, CDR2 FQGNSA.

In this sample, this clonotype is medium-sized. The chain recombines TRBV7-9 with TRBJ1-1; D possibly corresponds to TRBD1 (5 bases). V lost 0 bases and J 1 base, leaving 12 bases between the germline ends. Germline V CDR1 and CDR2: SEHNR, FQNEAQ (reference sequence). The CDR3 contains 16 residues. CDR3 coding DNA: TGTGCCAGCAGCTTAGCTTTCGGGGCTTCGAACACTGAAGCTTTCTTT. As protein: CASSLAFGASNTEAFF.

This clonotype was picked up a small number of times. This sequence joins TRBV5-1 and TRBJ2-5; 10 bases fit TRBD2. The germline gives CDR1 SGHRS, CDR2 YFSETQ. CDR3 size: 16 residues. V lost 1 base and J lost 3; bases outside the gene matches: 6. The CDR3 region is CASSLTSGVWEETQYF. In nucleotides, the CDR3 is TGCGCCAGCAGCTTGACTAGCGGGGTGTGGGAAGAGACCCAGTACTTC.

This clonotype is medium-sized (0.01 to 0.1%). CDR3 residues: CASNPDRGRIYGYTF. The CDR3 coding sequence is TGTGCCAGCAATCCGGACAGGGGGCGTATCTATGGCTACACCTTC. The chain is built from TRBV2 and TRBJ1-2; 11 bases line up with TRBD1. CDR3 length equals 15 residues. The trim removed 7 bases at V and 4 bases at J, leaving 8 bases unmatched. Germline V gene lookup returns CDR1 SNHLY and CDR2 FYNNEI.

The chain combines TRBV7-2 with TRBJ1-3; D remains ambiguous. CDR1 SGHTA and CDR2 FQGNSA come from the germline V gene. V was cut by 8 bases and J by 4 bases, with 24 bases left in between. The CDR3 has 17 amino acids. In nucleotides, the CDR3 is TGTGCCAGCGCTAGGATCCCAGGAAATCAAGGAGGAAACACCATATATTTT. Amino acids: CASARIPGNQGGNTIYF.

Sample share makes this clonotype medium-sized (0.01 to 0.1%). The V gene is TRBV6-2 or TRBV6-3, the J gene TRBJ2-5, with D perhaps matching TRBD2 (5 bases). The CDR3 contains 11 residues. V lost 4 bases to trimming and J lost 5 bases, with 5 bases between them. The V gene's germline CDR1 is MNHEY and CDR2 SVGEGT. In nucleotides, the CDR3 is TGTGCCAGCAGTTGGAGGGAGACCCAGTACTTC. Translated, it gives CASSWRETQYF.

This clonotype has at least ten counts. The genes are TRBV11-2 and TRBJ1-2; TRBD1 is a possible D gene (5 bases). V gave up 5 bases and J gave up 7 bases, with 17 bases separating them. CDR1 is SGHAT and CDR2 is FQNNGV in the germline V gene. This CDR3 contains 14 residues. The CDR3 protein is CASSTKPGLPGYTF. Written as DNA, the CDR3 is TGTGCCAGCAGCACTAAACCGGGACTACCTGGCTACACCTTC.

By sample share, this clonotype is medium-sized. The gene calls are TRBV11-2 and TRBJ1-2, with TRBD1 matching 7 bases. With 5 bases clipped from V and 7 bases from J, the junction kept 19 bases outside the gene matches. Germline values: CDR1 SGHAT, CDR2 FQNNGV. The CDR3 runs to 17 residues. CDR3 coding DNA: TGTGCCAGCAGCCAAATCCGCAACAGGGGACATTATGGTGGCTACACCTTC. It translates to CASSQIRNRGHYGGYTF.

This clonotype was recorded many times. The V gene is TRBV6-1, the J gene TRBJ1-2; D unclear. The V and J ends lost 5 bases and 7 bases respectively, with 17 bases between them. The CDR3 is 14 residues long. In germline, CDR1 is MNHNS, CDR2 SASEGT. CDR3 DNA sequence: TGTGCCAGCAGTCCGTACGGACCGGGTGTTGGCTACACCTTC. It encodes CASSPYGPGVGYTF.